What follows describes a single T cell receptor (beta chain). The sample is drawn from a study of blood T cell repertoires in COVID-19. The CDR3 sequence is 15 residues long. Germline CDR1 MNHEY, CDR2 SMNVEV (reference sequence). Trimming pared 1 base from V and 5 bases from J, leaving 11 bases between. In the authors' workflow: Reference gene primer amplification yielded estimated nucleated cell counts. The data were produced by immunoSEQ multiplex PCR, yet TCRdb's version contains in-frame clones alone and is incomplete. That table is the source of V, J and clone size, and D and trimming were worked out from the DNA. The sample lists approximately 99,000 clones, roughly 84% seen once, with 2% in the top ten.

This sequence originates from a man aged 70-80 years with active or convalescent COVID-19. Input material: peripheral blood. This sequence joins TRBV27 and TRBJ1-4, with D tentatively TRBD1 (5 bases). The CDR3 nucleotides read TGTGCCAGCAGTTTATTTTACAGACAGAATGAAAAACTGTTTTTT. This sequence encodes CASSLFYRQNEKLFF.